This entry is about one T cell receptor (beta chain). As yet, its antigen is unknown. Profiled with immunoSEQ multiplex PCR; TCRdb holds only in-frame clones, not every one. Here the sample spans approximately 22,000 clones, approximately 85% being singletons. These data originate in a study of T cells in tuberculosis. Looking at the study overall: Samples predate treatment or fall within its first 7 days.

Stated time point: new active TB diagnosis, blood taken before or within 7 days of starting treatment. Patients were newly diagnosed, HIV-seronegative, and aged 18 or older. Notes on the study in general: A GMM-specific repertoire classifier reached 75% to 90% accuracy, AUROC around 0.87.

V lost 2 bases to trimming and J lost 4 bases, with 8 bases between them. Germline V gene lookup returns CDR1 GTSNPN and CDR2 SVGIG (reference sequence). The CDR3 covers 12 residues. Sequences were derived from PBMCs, sampled at tuberculosis diagnosis. The chain recombines TRBV30 with TRBJ1-2; D not resolved. The receptor comes from an adult with tuberculosis. The CDR3 loop is CAWSHQAYGYTF. The CDR3 DNA is TGTGCCTGGAGTCACCAGGCCTATGGCTACACCTTC.